The 24 T cell receptor beta chains in this list originate from one sample, sequenced in a study of cytomegalovirus exposure and HLA in healthy donors. It was with 60 Vbeta and 13 Jbeta primers that the PCR ran. The table came from immunoSEQ multiplex PCR; TCRdb's copy has only in-frame clones and leaves some out. This sample has some 180,000 clones, with 77% found just once. Sequences were obtained from PBMCs. Receptors were obtained from a woman aged 55-69 years in good health and CMV-seropositive.

The genes are TRBV27 and TRBJ2-2; D is perhaps TRBD1 (6 bases). This CDR3 has 17 amino acids. V was clipped by 10 bases and J by 7 bases, with 28 bases between them. Germline CDR1 is MNHEY and CDR2 is SMNVEV (reference sequence). CDR3 sequence: CATEDGQAVWGHGELFF. The DNA for the CDR3 is TGTGCCACAGAGGACGGGCAGGCCGTATGGGGACACGGGGAGCTGTTTTTT.

The V and J genes are TRBV19 and TRBJ2-7; D unresolved. CDR1 and CDR2 from the germline V gene are LNHDA and SQIVND (reference sequence). The ends were cut back, 6 bases at V and 4 bases at J, with 13 bases in the middle. The CDR3 has 13 amino acids. The CDR3 DNA sequence: TGTGCCAGTAGCCCAAACTTTTTTTACGAGCAGTACTTC. This sequence encodes CASSPNFFYEQYF.

The chain carries TRBV27 and TRBJ2-5, with 9 bases fitting TRBD2. V lost 9 bases and J lost 5; bases outside the gene matches: 13. The CDR3 has 15 amino acids. From germline, CDR1 is MNHEY and CDR2 SMNVEV (reference sequence). CDR3 sequence reads: CASRDGGRAWETQYF. CDR3 in DNA: TGTGCCAGTCGTGATGGCGGGAGGGCCTGGGAGACCCAGTACTTC.

The chain couples TRBV2 to TRBJ2-7; a weak D match, TRBD1 (5 bases). The CDR3 is made up of 12 amino acids. Trimming left V 6 bases short and J 4 bases short, with 10 bases between. Germline loops: CDR1 SNHLY, CDR2 FYNNEI. CDR3 DNA sequence: TGTGCCAGCAGACCCGACAGATACGAGCAGTACTTC. Its protein product is CASRPDRYEQYF.

The gene calls are TRBV6-1 and TRBJ2-7, with 13 bases aligning to TRBD2. Unmatched junction bases numbered 9, after V lost 4 bases and J lost 6 bases. The CDR3 has 16 residues. Germline V gene sequence: CDR1 MNHNS, CDR2 SASEGT. The CDR3 DNA sequence: TGTGCCAGCAGTGCGGGGGGACTAGCGGGACGGGGCGAGCAGTACTTC. Encoded protein: CASSAGGLAGRGEQYF.

The rearrangement uses TRBV7-2 and TRBJ2-3, with D unclear. Germline V gene lookup returns CDR1 SGHTA and CDR2 FQGNSA. V lost 4 bases to trimming and J lost 2 bases, with 4 bases between them. The CDR3 is 12 amino acids. CDR3 DNA sequence: TGTGCCAGCAGCTATTACACAGATACGCAGTATTTT. Translated, it gives CASSYYTDTQYF.

This clone showed up just a few times. This chain joins TRBV4-3 and TRBJ1-1; TRBD1 matches at 9 bases. The germline V gene encodes CDR1 LGHNA and CDR2 YSLEER. With 2 bases clipped from V and 4 bases from J, the junction kept 5 bases outside the gene matches. CDR3 length: 15 amino acids. The DNA of the CDR3 is TGCGCCAGCAGCCAAAGTGGGACAGGGCCCACTGAAGCTTTCTTT. Protein sequence: CASSQSGTGPTEAFF.

The V gene is TRBV2, the J gene TRBJ1-5; 11 bases line up with TRBD1. The J segment lost 3 bases and the V segment lost 4 bases, leaving 5 bases of the junction unmatched. The CDR3 is 16 residues long. Per the germline V gene, CDR1 is SNHLY and CDR2 is FYNNEI. The CDR3: CASSGGQGVANQPQHF. CDR3 DNA sequence: TGTGCCAGCAGTGGGGGACAGGGGGTTGCCAATCAGCCCCAGCATTTT.

V is TRBV27 and J is TRBJ2-2; 12 bases map to TRBD2. Germline V gives CDR1 MNHEY, CDR2 SMNVEV (reference sequence). With V trimmed by 5 bases and J by 4 bases, 8 bases remained unmatched. The CDR3 loop spans 17 amino acids. The CDR3 spells CASSLGLAGPFTGELFF. DNA for the CDR3: TGTGCCAGCAGTCTCGGACTAGCGGGACCCTTCACCGGGGAGCTGTTTTTT.

J is TRBJ2-2 and V is TRBV5-1; TRBD2 aligns across 9 bases. CDR1 and CDR2 from the germline V gene are SGHRS and YFSETQ. J gave up 0 bases and V 3 bases, and 3 bases lay outside the gene matches. The CDR3 totals 16 residues. In DNA, the CDR3 is TGCGCCAGCAGCTCCTCTAGCGGGGCGAACACCGGGGAGCTGTTTTTT. As protein: CASSSSSGANTGELFF.

This clone was observed once. CDR3: CASSYSWTGGADTQYF. Here the CDR3 DNA reads TGTGCCAGCAGTTACTCATGGACAGGAGGCGCAGATACGCAGTATTTT. This chain links TRBV6-7 with TRBJ2-3; the match to TRBD1 covers 7 bases. TRBV6-7 is placed among ORFs of uncertain function. V lost 0 bases to trimming and J lost 4 bases; unmatched junction nucleotides: 7. The CDR3 consists of 16 residues.

This rearrangement joins TRBV27 to TRBJ1-1; D ambiguous. CDR3 length: 13 residues. The germline V gene has CDR1 MNHEY and CDR2 SMNVEV (reference sequence). V shed 4 bases and J shed 5 bases, with 11 bases lying between them. DNA of the CDR3: TGTGCCAGCAGTTACGGGTTTGCTACTGAAGCTTTCTTT. It encodes CASSYGFATEAFF.

This clone was seen a handful of times. The CDR3 loop reads CATAPAGQGAWETQYF. DNA for the CDR3: TGTGCCACCGCCCCTGCCGGCCAGGGGGCCTGGGAGACCCAGTACTTC. The V gene is TRBV15, the J gene TRBJ2-5; TRBD1 aligns across 8 bases. The CDR3 extends over 16 amino acids. V trimming: 8 bases; J trimming: 5 bases; junction bases outside the gene matches: 16. CDR1 is LNHNV and CDR2 is YYDKDF in the germline V gene (reference sequence).

This chain connects TRBV5-8 to TRBJ1-6; D not certain. Trimming cost V 2 bases and J 15 bases, with 9 bases left between them. Germline V gives CDR1 SGHTS, CDR2 YDEGEE. This CDR3 contains 11 residues. DNA of the CDR3: TGTGCCAGCAGCTTTTTGACACTCCTCCACTTT. Encoded protein: CASSFLTLLHF.

The chain has TRBV5-1 and TRBJ2-7, with 10 nucleotides matching TRBD1. Per the germline V gene, CDR1 is SGHRS and CDR2 is YFSETQ. V dropped 3 bases and J dropped 5; count of bases not matched to a gene: 2. The CDR3 loop spans 13 amino acids. The CDR3 here is CASSSGTGDEQYF. The CDR3 region has the DNA TGCGCCAGCAGCTCCGGGACAGGGGACGAGCAGTACTTC. Drawing the rest from reference TRBV5-1 and TRBJ2-7, the complete variable domain is KAGVTQTPRYLIKTRGQQVTLSCSPISGHRSVSWYQQTPGQGLQFLFEYFSETQRNKGNFPGRFSGRQFSNSRSEMNVSTLELGDSALYLCASSSGTGDEQYFGPGTRLTVT.

This rearrangement joins TRBV5-1 to TRBJ2-2; 10 bases align to TRBD1. CDR3 length: 16 residues. Germline V gene data show CDR1 as SGHRS and CDR2 as YFSETQ. V was clipped by 3 bases and J by 5 bases; unmatched bases: 7. CDR3 coding DNA: TGCGCCAGCAGCTCAGGTCTGGGACAGGGGACCGGGGAGCTGTTTTTT. Its protein product is CASSSGLGQGTGELFF.

The J gene is TRBJ1-4, the V gene TRBV28; D gene uncertain. Trimming cost V 7 bases and J 0 bases, with 15 bases left between them. Germline V gene data show CDR1 as MDHEN and CDR2 as SYDVKM. CDR3 length: 16 amino acids. The CDR3 DNA reads as TGTGCCAGCAAGAGACCAGGTTTGGCAACTAATGAAAAACTGTTTTTT. Its protein product is CASKRPGLATNEKLFF.

J is TRBJ2-7 and V is TRBV7-9; 8 bases are a match to TRBD2. The CDR3 has 15 residues. CDR1 SEHNR and CDR2 FQNEAQ come from the germline V gene (reference sequence). Losses at the gene ends were 3 bases for V and 6 bases for J; bases not matched to a gene: 10. CDR3 in DNA: TGTGCCAGCAGCTTTTCCCAAGGGCGGGGGGTCGAGCAGTACTTC. The encoded protein is CASSFSQGRGVEQYF.

This clone was detected once. The chain employs TRBV19 and TRBJ1-2, with 7 bases identical to TRBD1. Germline loops: CDR1 LNHDA, CDR2 SQIVND (reference sequence). With 5 bases clipped from V and 0 bases from J, the junction kept 3 bases outside the gene matches. The CDR3 extends over 14 amino acids. The CDR3 here is CASSRDRANYGYTF. The CDR3 DNA follows: TGTGCCAGTAGTCGGGACAGAGCTAACTATGGCTACACCTTC.

The chain recombines TRBV2 with TRBJ2-7; D not certain. Germline V gene data show CDR1 as SNHLY and CDR2 as FYNNEI. The CDR3 is made up of 14 amino acids. V lost 6 bases and J lost 0, with 12 bases in between. CDR3 protein: CASRATVFSYEQYF. The CDR3 DNA follows: TGTGCCAGCAGGGCAACAGTTTTCTCCTACGAGCAGTACTTC.

Regarding this clone: Other DNA sequences of this sample code for an identical CDR3. The chain couples TRBV6-6 to TRBJ1-5, with a possible D match to TRBD1 (5 bases). This CDR3 contains 13 residues. Germline V lookup: CDR1 MNHNY, CDR2 SVGAGI (reference sequence). V gave up 6 bases and J gave up 7 bases, with 13 bases separating them. CDR3 protein: CASRSDSAQPQHF. The CDR3 DNA reads as TGTGCCAGCAGATCAGACAGTGCGCAGCCCCAGCATTTT.

V is TRBV6-1 and J is TRBJ1-2; 7 nucleotides match TRBD1. J lost 5 bases, V lost 6 bases, and 6 bases had no gene match. The CDR3 spans 13 residues. The germline V gene has CDR1 MNHNS and CDR2 SASEGT. CDR3 in DNA: TGTGCCAGCAGGAGTGGGACAGCATATGGCTACACCTTC. The encoded protein is CASRSGTAYGYTF.

For the CDR3, the DNA is TGTGCCAGCAGCCTACGTCGAGCCCGGGGGAACACTGAAGCTTTCTTT. Encoded protein: CASSLRRARGNTEAFF. The V gene is TRBV28, the J gene TRBJ1-1; D gene ambiguous. Deletions cut 6 bases from V and 1 base from J, with 18 bases between. Germline values: CDR1 MDHEN, CDR2 SYDVKM. This CDR3 is built from 16 residues. Complete variable domain (other parts from reference TRBV28 and TRBJ1-1): DVKVTQSSRYLVKRTGEKVFLECVQDMDHENMFWYRQDPGLGLRLIYFSYDVKMKEKGDIPEGYSVSREKKERFSLILESASTNQTSMYLCASSLRRARGNTEAFFGQGTRLTVV.

This clone was recorded a few times. The chain carries TRBV27 and TRBJ2-1; TRBD2 is a possible D gene (6 bases). The germline V gene encodes CDR1 MNHEY and CDR2 SMNVEV (reference sequence). The CDR3 loop spans 13 amino acids. The V end lost 4 bases, the J end lost 15 bases, and 19 bases lay between the germline ends. DNA for the CDR3: TGTGCCAGCAGTTCTGCCTGGCGGGAAAAGGGGTTCTTC. Translation: CASSSAWREKGFF.